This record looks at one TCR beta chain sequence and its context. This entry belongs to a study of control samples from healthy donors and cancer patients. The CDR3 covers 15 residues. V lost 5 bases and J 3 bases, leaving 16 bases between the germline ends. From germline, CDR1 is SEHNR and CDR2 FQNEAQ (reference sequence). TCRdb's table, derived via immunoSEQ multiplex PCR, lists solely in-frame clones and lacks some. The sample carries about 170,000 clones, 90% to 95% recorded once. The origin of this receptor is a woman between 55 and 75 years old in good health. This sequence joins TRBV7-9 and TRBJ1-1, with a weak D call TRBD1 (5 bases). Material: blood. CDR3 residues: CASSRMTVGDTEAFF. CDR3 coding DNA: TGTGCCAGCAGCCGTATGACAGTGGGGGACACTGAAGCTTTCTTT.